This T cell receptor beta chain appears in the sequencing data of a study of shared clonotypes between healthy human individuals. On the study more broadly: The people who gave samples were two women and three men aged 18 to 49. Per donor, CD8 memory used one plate, CD8 naive used two, CD4 memory used three and CD4 naive used three. Overall study results and limits: Generation probabilities of non-shared clonotypes were lower (relative to those shared by all four donors).

Positive CCR7 selection of CD45RO-negative cells yielded the naive CD8 cells, and terminally differentiated effector memory CD45RA+ cells were excluded. Germline V gives CDR1 MNHNY, CDR2 SVGAGI (reference sequence). This CDR3 comprises 13 residues. Germline trimming cut 6 bases from V and 5 bases from J; bases unmatched to any gene: 6. As concerns this clone: What it binds is unknown.

TCRdb's table, derived via immunoSEQ multiplex PCR, lists solely in-frame clones and lacks some. The table lists about 600,000 clones, just under 97% of them singletons. The origin of this receptor is a woman aged 25 to 39 in good health. The chain links TRBV6-6 to TRBJ2-5, with TRBD1 matching over 7 bases. Specimen: naive CD8+ T cells sorted from blood. CDR3 protein: CASRGQLVETQYF. The CDR3 nucleotides are TGTGCCAGCAGGGGACAGCTTGTGGAGACCCAGTACTTC.